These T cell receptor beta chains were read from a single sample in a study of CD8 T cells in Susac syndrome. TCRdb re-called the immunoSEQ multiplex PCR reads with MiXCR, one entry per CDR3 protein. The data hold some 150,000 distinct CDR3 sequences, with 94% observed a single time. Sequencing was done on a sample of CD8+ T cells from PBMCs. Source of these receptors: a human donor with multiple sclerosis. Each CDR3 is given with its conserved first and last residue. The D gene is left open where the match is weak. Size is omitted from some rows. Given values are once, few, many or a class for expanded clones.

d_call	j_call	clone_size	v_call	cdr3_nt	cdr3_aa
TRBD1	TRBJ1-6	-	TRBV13	TGTGCCAGCAGCTCCGGGACAGGGGATTTTTCACCCCTCCACTTT	CASSSGTGDFSPLHF
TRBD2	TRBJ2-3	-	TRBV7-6	TGTGCCAGCAGCTTAATGCCAGGGACTAGCGGTAACCCGGATACGCAGTATTTT	CASSLMPGTSGNPDTQYF
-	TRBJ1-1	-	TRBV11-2	TGTGCCAGCAGCTTAGATCTATATGAGGGCACTGAAGCTTTCTTT	CASSLDLYEGTEAFF
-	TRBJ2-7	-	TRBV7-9	TGTGCCAGCAGCTTAGAGTTCGAGCAGTACTTC	CASSLEFEQYF
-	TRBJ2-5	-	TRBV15	TGTGCCACCAGCAGAGTAATAGGGACACAAGAGACCCAGTACTTC	CATSRVIGTQETQYF
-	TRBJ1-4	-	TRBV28	TGTGCCAGCAGTTTGCAGCCAACTAATGAAAAACTGTTTTTT	CASSLQPTNEKLFF
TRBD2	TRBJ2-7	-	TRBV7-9	TGTGCCAGCAGCTTAGCGGGAGGGGCCCACTACGAGCAGTACTTC	CASSLAGGAHYEQYF
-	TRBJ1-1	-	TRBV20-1	TGCAGTGCTAGTGCAGCTCTGAACACTGAAGCTTTCTTT	CSASAALNTEAFF
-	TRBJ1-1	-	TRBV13	TGTGCCAGCAGCTTAGGGGCGACAGATAACACTGAAGCTTTCTTT	CASSLGATDNTEAFF
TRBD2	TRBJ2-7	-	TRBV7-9	TGTGCCAGCAGCGGGCTTGGCACTAGCGGATCCTACGAGCAGTACTTC	CASSGLGTSGSYEQYF
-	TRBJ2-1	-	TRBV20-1	TGCAGTGCTCCGGGGGTCACCCGCTCCTACAATGAGCAGTTCTTC	CSAPGVTRSYNEQFF
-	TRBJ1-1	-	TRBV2	TGTGCCAGCAGTTCGGAGGGTGGGAGTCCTGAAGCTTTCTTT	CASSSEGGSPEAFF
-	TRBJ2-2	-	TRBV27	TGTGCCAGCAGTTTATCCTCCGGGACACCGAACACCGGGGAGCTGTTTTTT	CASSLSSGTPNTGELFF
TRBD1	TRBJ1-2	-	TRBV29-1	TGCAGCACCTCCGAGGACAGGGCAGCCGGCTACACCTTC	CSTSEDRAAGYTF
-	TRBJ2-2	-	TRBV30	TGTGCCTGGAGAGGACCCTACACCGGGGAGCTGTTTTTT	CAWRGPYTGELFF
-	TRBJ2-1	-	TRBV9	TGTGCCAGCAGCGTAGAACACCCGAGCTCCTACAATGAGCAGTTCTTC	CASSVEHPSSYNEQFF
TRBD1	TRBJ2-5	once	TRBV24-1	TGTGCCACCAGTGACTTGACAGGGGAAGAGACCCAGTACTTC	CATSDLTGEETQYF
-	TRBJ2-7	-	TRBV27	TGTGCCAGCAGTACAACCAGGGATTTACCCTACGAGCAGTACTTC	CASSTTRDLPYEQYF
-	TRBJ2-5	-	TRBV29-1	TGCAGCTTCGAAGGAACGTGGGAGACCCAGTACTTC	CSFEGTWETQYF
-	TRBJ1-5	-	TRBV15	TGTGCCACCAGCAGGATGCCCGGCAGGGTTAACAATCAGCCCCAGCATTTT	CATSRMPGRVNNQPQHF
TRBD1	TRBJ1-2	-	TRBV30	TGTGCCTGGCACCCCGACAGGGGGCGGTTCTATGGCTACACCTTC	CAWHPDRGRFYGYTF
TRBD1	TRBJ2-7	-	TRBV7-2	TGTGCCAGCAGCTTAGTGCGGACAGGGGCGACCCGCGAGCAGTACTTC	CASSLVRTGATREQYF
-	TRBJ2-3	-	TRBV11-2	TGTGCCAGCAGTTTAGGGAGAGGAGATACGCAGTATTTT	CASSLGRGDTQYF
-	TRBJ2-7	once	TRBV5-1	TGCGCCAGCAGCCCCCGGTCCGGACATTCCGAGCAGTACTTC	CASSPRSGHSEQYF
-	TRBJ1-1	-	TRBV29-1	TGCAGCGTTGAAGATCGTGTAAGGAGGGGTGCTGAAGCTTTCTTT	CSVEDRVRRGAEAFF
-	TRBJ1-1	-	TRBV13	TGTGCCAGCAGCTCCGCCCCGCTGGTGATGGGCTTT	CASSSAPLVMGF
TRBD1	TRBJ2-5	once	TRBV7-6	TGTGCCAGCAGCTTAGAAGTATTGGGGACAGCACAGCAAGAGACCCAGTACTTC	CASSLEVLGTAQQETQYF
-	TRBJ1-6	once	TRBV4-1	TGCGCCAGCAGTCGGAAGGAAATCAATAATTCACCCCTCCACTTT	CASSRKEINNSPLHF
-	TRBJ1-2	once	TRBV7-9	TGTGCCAGCAGCCCCATATCGACATTATTTGGCTACACCTTC	CASSPISTLFGYTF
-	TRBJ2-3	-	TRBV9	TGTGCCAGCAGCCCCCCTTCGACGGGAGATACGCAGTATTTT	CASSPPSTGDTQYF
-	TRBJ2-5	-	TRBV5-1	TGCGCCAGCAGCTTGTTCGGGGACCAAGAGACCCAGTACTTC	CASSLFGDQETQYF
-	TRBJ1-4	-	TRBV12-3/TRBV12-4	TGTGCCAGCAGTGTGGGACTGGAAAAACTGTTTTTT	CASSVGLEKLFF
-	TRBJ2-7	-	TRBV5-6	TGTGCCAGCAGCTTGGCCCAAGTCAGGGCAACCTACGAGCAGTACTTC	CASSLAQVRATYEQYF
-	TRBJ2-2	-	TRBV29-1	TGCAGCGTTGCTGGGGGCAGTAACACCGGGGAGCTGTTTTTT	CSVAGGSNTGELFF
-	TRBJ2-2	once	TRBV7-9	TGTGCCAGCAGCTCCCTAGCACAGGGACGCGGGGAGCTGTTTTTT	CASSSLAQGRGELFF
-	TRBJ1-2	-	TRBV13	TGTGCCAGCAGCCCACAGGGTTCTAACTATGGCTACACCTTC	CASSPQGSNYGYTF
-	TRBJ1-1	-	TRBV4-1	TGCGCCAGCAGCCTAAGGGACACCAACACTGAAGCTTTCTTT	CASSLRDTNTEAFF
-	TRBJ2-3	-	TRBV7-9	TGTGCCAGCAGCTTCCCCGGGGCAGATACGCAGTATTTT	CASSFPGADTQYF
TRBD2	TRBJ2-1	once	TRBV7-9	TGTGCCAGCAGCCACCCACCTAGCGGGGGCTCCTACAATGAGCAGTTCTTC	CASSHPPSGGSYNEQFF
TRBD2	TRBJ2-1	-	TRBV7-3	TGTGCCAGCAGCTTAGCCAGGGAGGGAAATGAGCAGTTCTTC	CASSLAREGNEQFF
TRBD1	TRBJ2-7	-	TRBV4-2	TGTGCCAGCGGACCGGGACAGGACTACGAGCAGTACTTC	CASGPGQDYEQYF
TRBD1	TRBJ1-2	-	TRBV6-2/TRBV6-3	TGTGCCAGCAGCAAATACACAGGGGGCAGAGACTATGGCTACACCTTC	CASSKYTGGRDYGYTF
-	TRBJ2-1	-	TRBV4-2	TGTGCCAGCAGCCAAGATCTTGGGGGGCTCTCCTACAATGAGCAGTTCTTC	CASSQDLGGLSYNEQFF
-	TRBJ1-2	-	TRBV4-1	TGCGCCAGCAGCCACCCCTCAAAAGGAGCTTGGGGCTATGGCTACACCTTC	CASSHPSKGAWGYGYTF
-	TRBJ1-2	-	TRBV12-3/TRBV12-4	TGTGCCAGCAGAGCCCGGGACACTACTAACTATGGCTACACCTTC	CASRARDTTNYGYTF
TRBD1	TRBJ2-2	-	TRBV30	TGTGCCTGGAGTGGGACAGGGGCCGGGGAGCTGTTTTTT	CAWSGTGAGELFF
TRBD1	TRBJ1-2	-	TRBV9	TGTGCCAGCAGCGTAGCTTCTAGCAGGGGGAGCTACACCTTC	CASSVASSRGSYTF
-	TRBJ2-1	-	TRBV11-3	TGTGCCAGCAGCTCCCGGCAGGGGAGGTACAATGAGCAGTTCTTC	CASSSRQGRYNEQFF
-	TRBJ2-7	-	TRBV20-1	TGCAGTGCTATTTATAGTGGCCACGAGCAGTACTTC	CSAIYSGHEQYF
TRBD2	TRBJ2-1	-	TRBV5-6	TGTGCCAGCAGCTTGGCCCGGGGGGGCCGCTACAATGAGCAGTTCTTC	CASSLARGGRYNEQFF
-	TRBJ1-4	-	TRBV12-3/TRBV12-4	TGTGCCAGCAGTTCACAGGAGACTGGTGAACTGTTTTTT	CASSSQETGELFF
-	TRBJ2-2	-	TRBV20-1	TGCAGTGCTAGAGATTCTGGGACCGGGGAGCTGTTTTTT	CSARDSGTGELFF
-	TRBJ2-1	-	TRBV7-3	TGTGCCAGCAGCCACCAATACAATGAGCAGTTCTTC	CASSHQYNEQFF
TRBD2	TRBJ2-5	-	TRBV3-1	TGTGCCAGCAGCCAAGAAGAGAGGTCTAGCGGGGAGGATGAGACCCAGTACTTC	CASSQEERSSGEDETQYF
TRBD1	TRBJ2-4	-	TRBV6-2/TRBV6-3	TGTGCCACCTGGGACAGGGGGCGAGAGGCCAAAAACATTCAGTACTTC	CATWDRGREAKNIQYF
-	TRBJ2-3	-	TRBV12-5	TGTGCTAGTGGAACTAGAGTAGATACGCAGTATTTT	CASGTRVDTQYF
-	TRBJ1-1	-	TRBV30	TGTGCCTGGAGTGAAGGGAGGCCCACTGAAGCTTTCTTT	CAWSEGRPTEAFF